The 10 T cell receptor beta chains below were found in one sample sequenced in a study of shared clonotypes between healthy human individuals. Generated by immunoSEQ multiplex PCR, the TCRdb table keeps only in-frame clones and is missing some. The data contain around 2.1 million clones, approximately 94% of them seen just once; the ten biggest clones take up over 1.5%. Positive CCR7 selection of CD45RO-negative cells yielded the naive CD8 cells, and terminally differentiated effector memory CD45RA+ cells were excluded. The sample taken for sequencing was naive CD8+ T cells from PBMCs. All receptors come from a man between 18 and 29 years old in good health. Some clones in this sample may be carry-over from other donors' samples.

The chain links TRBV11-2 to TRBJ2-1, with 11 bases that match TRBD1. The CDR3 extends over 17 amino acids. V lost 0 bases and J lost 7; bases outside the gene matches: 8. Germline loops: CDR1 SGHAT, CDR2 FQNNGV. In DNA, the CDR3 is TGTGCCAGCAGCTTAGACCCGGACAGGGGGCTAGGGAATGAGCAGTTCTTC. Translation gives CASSLDPDRGLGNEQFF.

This rearrangement joins TRBV15 to TRBJ2-3; D is perhaps TRBD2 (6 bases). With 0 bases removed from V and 4 bases from J, the gap between germline ends came to 8 bases. From germline, CDR1 is LNHNV and CDR2 YYDKDF (reference sequence). The CDR3 is 14 residues long. The DNA of the CDR3 is TGTGCCACCAGCAGAGAGGAGGGCGCAGATACGCAGTATTTT. Its protein is CATSREEGADTQYF.

This sequence joins TRBV9 and TRBJ2-2, with TRBD2 matching 8 bases. Germline V gene lookup returns CDR1 SGDLS and CDR2 YYNGEE. The length of the CDR3 is 16 residues. V trimming: 4 bases; J trimming: 6 bases; junction bases outside the gene matches: 11. Here the CDR3 reads CASSTYFLAGAGELFF. CDR3 DNA: TGTGCCAGCAGCACCTACTTCCTAGCGGGCGCCGGGGAGCTGTTTTTT. Together with reference TRBV9 and TRBJ2-2, the CDR3 gives the full variable domain: DSGVTQTPKHLITATGQRVTLRCSPRSGDLSVYWYQQSLDQGLQFLIQYYNGEERAKGNILERFSAQQFPDLHSELNLSSLELGDSALYFCASSTYFLAGAGELFFGEGSRLTVL.

The rearrangement joins TRBV4-1 to TRBJ1-2, with a tentative D call TRBD1 (6 bases). Trimming shortened V by 0 bases and J by 4 bases, and 15 bases separated the two germline ends. Germline CDR1 reads MGHRA; CDR2 reads YSYEKL. The CDR3 consists of 16 residues. The CDR3 protein is CASSQDGGRILYGYTF. CDR3 in DNA: TGCGCCAGCAGCCAAGATGGGGGCAGAATTCTCTATGGCTACACCTTC.

The CDR3 DNA reads as TGTGCCAGCAGCCCCATAAGGGCGACCCAGTACTTC. Translated, it gives CASSPIRATQYF. The chain couples TRBV5-5 to TRBJ2-5; D is undetermined. This CDR3 is built from 12 residues. Germline loops: CDR1 SGHKS, CDR2 YYEKEE (reference sequence). V lost 4 bases and J lost 7, with 11 bases in between.

The chain employs TRBV2 and TRBJ2-1, with 8 nucleotides matching TRBD2. This CDR3 has 18 residues. CDR1 is SNHLY, CDR2 FYNNEI, per germline. J was trimmed by 4 bases and V by 3 bases; bases with no gene match: 14. CDR3 protein: CASSDASGFLTTYNEQFF. The CDR3 region has the DNA TGTGCCAGCAGTGATGCTAGCGGGTTCCTTACGACGTACAATGAGCAGTTCTTC.

DNA for the CDR3: TGCGCCAGCAGCCAAGATCAGCCGGGGGAGCCAGATACGCAGTATTTT. It codes for CASSQDQPGEPDTQYF. V usage is TRBV4-3 and J usage is TRBJ2-3; tentative D call: TRBD2 (6 bases). Germline CDR1 and CDR2: LGHNA and YSLEER. The CDR3 totals 16 residues. V lost 0 bases and J lost 4, with 14 bases in between.

Here the CDR3 reads CATYDRQENYGYTF. DNA of the CDR3: TGTGCCACCTATGACAGGCAGGAAAACTATGGCTACACCTTC. The V call is TRBV7-2, the J call TRBJ1-2; maybe TRBD1 (6 bases). The CDR3 contains 14 residues. V was cut by 10 bases and J by 2 bases, with 17 bases left in between. CDR1 and CDR2 from the germline V gene are SGHTA and FQGNSA.

This chain links TRBV19 with TRBJ2-2; possible D gene TRBD1, 5 bases. With 9 bases removed from V and 6 bases from J, the gap between germline ends came to 11 bases. The CDR3 totals 12 residues. CDR1 LNHDA and CDR2 SQIVND come from the germline V gene (reference sequence). DNA of the CDR3: TGTGCCAGCCTACAGGTCCCCGGGGAGCTGTTTTTT. The encoded protein is CASLQVPGELFF.

This chain joins TRBV30 and TRBJ2-5; tentatively, D is TRBD2 (5 bases). The germline gives CDR1 GTSNPN, CDR2 SVGIG (reference sequence). This CDR3 comprises 13 residues. V was trimmed by 1 base and J by 5 bases, leaving 11 bases between them. The CDR3 here is CAWSAEGWETQYF. CDR3 coding DNA: TGTGCCTGGAGTGCAGAGGGATGGGAGACCCAGTACTTC.